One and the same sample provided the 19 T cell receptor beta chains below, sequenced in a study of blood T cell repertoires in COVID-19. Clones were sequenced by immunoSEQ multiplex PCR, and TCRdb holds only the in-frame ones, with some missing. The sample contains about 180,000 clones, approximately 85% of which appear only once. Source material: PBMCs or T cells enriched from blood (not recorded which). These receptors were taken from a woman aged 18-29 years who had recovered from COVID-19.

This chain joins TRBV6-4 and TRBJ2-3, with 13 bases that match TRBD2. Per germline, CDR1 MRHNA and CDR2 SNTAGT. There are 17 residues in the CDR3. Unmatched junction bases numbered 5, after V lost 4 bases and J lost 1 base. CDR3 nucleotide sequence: TGTGCCAGCAGTGTAATCGGGACTAGCGGGGGCACAGATACGCAGTATTTT. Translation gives CASSVIGTSGGTDTQYF.

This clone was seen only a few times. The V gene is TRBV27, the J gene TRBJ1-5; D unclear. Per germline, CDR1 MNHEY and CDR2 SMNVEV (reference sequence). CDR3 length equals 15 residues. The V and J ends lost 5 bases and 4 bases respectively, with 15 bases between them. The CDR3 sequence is CASSPPGRDNQPQHF. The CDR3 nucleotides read TGTGCCAGCAGTCCCCCGGGAAGGGATAATCAGCCCCAGCATTTT.

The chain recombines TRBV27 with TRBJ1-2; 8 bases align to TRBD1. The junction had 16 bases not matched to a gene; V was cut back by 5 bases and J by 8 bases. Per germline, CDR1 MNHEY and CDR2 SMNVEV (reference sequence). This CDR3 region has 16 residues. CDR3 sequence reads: CASSPRTGPLTEGYTF. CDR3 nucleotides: TGTGCCAGCAGTCCCCGGACAGGGCCCCTGACTGAAGGCTACACCTTC.

CDR3 sequence (DNA): TGCAGCGTCAGGACAGGGGAAAGCAATCAGCCCCAGCATTTT. This codes for CSVRTGESNQPQHF. J is TRBJ1-5 and V is TRBV29-1; 9 bases align to TRBD1. Germline values: CDR1 SQVTM, CDR2 ANQGSEA. The CDR3 loop spans 14 amino acids. The V segment lost 6 bases and the J segment 1 base; nucleotides outside the gene matches: 4.

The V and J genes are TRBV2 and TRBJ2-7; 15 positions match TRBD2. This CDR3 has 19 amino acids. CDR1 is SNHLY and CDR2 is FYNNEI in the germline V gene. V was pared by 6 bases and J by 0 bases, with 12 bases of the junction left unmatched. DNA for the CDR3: TGTGCCAGCAGCGTCGGCCGGACTAGCGGGGGGGCAAGCTCCTACGAGCAGTACTTC. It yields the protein CASSVGRTSGGASSYEQYF.

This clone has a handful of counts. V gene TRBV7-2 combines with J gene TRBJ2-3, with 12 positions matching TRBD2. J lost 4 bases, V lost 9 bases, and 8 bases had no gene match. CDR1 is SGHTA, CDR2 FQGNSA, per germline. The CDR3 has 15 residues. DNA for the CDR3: TGTGCCAGTAGACTAGCGGGAGATTGGGCAGATACGCAGTATTTT. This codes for CASRLAGDWADTQYF.

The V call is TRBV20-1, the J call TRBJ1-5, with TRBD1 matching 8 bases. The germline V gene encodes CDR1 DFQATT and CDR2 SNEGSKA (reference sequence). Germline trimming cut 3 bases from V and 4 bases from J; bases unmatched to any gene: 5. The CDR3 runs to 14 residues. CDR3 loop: CSASSDRENQPQHF. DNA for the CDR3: TGCAGTGCTAGTTCGGACAGGGAGAATCAGCCCCAGCATTTT.

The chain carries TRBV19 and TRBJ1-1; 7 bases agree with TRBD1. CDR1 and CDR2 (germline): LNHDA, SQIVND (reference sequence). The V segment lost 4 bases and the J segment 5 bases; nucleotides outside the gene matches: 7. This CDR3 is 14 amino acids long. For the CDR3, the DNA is TGTGCCAGTAGTACCCGACAGGGATTAACTGAAGCTTTCTTT. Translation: CASSTRQGLTEAFF.

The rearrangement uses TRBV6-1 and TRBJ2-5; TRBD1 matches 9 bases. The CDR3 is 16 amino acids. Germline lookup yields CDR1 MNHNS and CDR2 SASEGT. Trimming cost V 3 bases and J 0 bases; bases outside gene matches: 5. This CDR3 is CASSDRQGGYQETQYF. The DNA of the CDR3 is TGTGCCAGCAGTGACCGACAGGGGGGGTACCAAGAGACCCAGTACTTC.

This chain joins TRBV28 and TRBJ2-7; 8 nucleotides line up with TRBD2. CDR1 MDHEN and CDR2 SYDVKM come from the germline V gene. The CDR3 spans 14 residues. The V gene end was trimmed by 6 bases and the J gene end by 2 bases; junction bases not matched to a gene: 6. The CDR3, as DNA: TGTGCCAGCAGGGAAGCGGGAGAAGCCTACGAGCAGTACTTC. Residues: CASREAGEAYEQYF.

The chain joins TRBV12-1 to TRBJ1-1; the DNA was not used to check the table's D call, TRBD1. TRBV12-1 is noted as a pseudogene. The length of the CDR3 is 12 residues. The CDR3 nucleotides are TGTGCCTACGACAGGGCAGGACTTGAAGCTTTCTTT. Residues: CAYDRAGLEAFF.

CDR3 protein: CASSTTVTNSPLHF. CDR3 nucleotide sequence: TGTGCCAGTAGCACGACAGTGACTAATTCACCCCTCCACTTT. This chain uses TRBV19 with TRBJ1-6; tentatively, D is TRBD1 (5 bases). Deletions cut 6 bases from V and 6 bases from J, with 12 bases between. The germline V gene has CDR1 LNHDA and CDR2 SQIVND (reference sequence). CDR3 size: 14 residues.

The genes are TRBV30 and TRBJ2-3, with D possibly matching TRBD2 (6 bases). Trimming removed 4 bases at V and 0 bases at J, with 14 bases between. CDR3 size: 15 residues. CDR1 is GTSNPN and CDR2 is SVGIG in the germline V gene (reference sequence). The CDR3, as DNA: TGTGCCTGGAAGAGTGGGAGCGGGAGCACAGATACGCAGTATTTT. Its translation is CAWKSGSGSTDTQYF.

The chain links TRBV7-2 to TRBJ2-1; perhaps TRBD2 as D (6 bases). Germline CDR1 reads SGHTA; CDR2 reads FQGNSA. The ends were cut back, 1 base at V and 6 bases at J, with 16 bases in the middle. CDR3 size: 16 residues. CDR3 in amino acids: CASSLGPGTASNEQFF. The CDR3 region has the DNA TGTGCCAGCAGCTTAGGACCCGGGACTGCAAGCAATGAGCAGTTCTTC.

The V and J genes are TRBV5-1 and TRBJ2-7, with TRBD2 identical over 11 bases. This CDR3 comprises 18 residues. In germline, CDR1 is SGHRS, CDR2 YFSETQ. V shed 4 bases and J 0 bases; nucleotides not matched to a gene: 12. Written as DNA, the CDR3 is TGCGCCAGCAGCCCTTCAGGCCTAGCGGGGGGCAACTCCTACGAGCAGTACTTC. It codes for CASSPSGLAGGNSYEQYF.

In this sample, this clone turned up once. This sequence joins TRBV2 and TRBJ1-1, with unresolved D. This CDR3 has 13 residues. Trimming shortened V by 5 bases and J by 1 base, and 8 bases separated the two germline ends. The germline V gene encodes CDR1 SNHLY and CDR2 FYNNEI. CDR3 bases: TGTGCCAGCAGTTCTGAGGGGAACACTGAAGCTTTCTTT. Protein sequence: CASSSEGNTEAFF.

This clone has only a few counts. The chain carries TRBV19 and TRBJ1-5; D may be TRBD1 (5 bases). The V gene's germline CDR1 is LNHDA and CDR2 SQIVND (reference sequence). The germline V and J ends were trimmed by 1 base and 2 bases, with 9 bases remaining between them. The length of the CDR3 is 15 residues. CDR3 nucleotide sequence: TGTGCCAGTAGTATAGGACAAGGGGGCAATCAGCCCCAGCATTTT. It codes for CASSIGQGGNQPQHF.

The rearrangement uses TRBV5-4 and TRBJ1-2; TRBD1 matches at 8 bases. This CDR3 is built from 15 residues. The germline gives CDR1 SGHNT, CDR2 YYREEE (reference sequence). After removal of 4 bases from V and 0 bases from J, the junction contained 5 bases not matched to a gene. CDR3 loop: CASSHGTGTNYGYTF. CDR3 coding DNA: TGTGCCAGCAGCCATGGGACAGGCACTAACTATGGCTACACCTTC.

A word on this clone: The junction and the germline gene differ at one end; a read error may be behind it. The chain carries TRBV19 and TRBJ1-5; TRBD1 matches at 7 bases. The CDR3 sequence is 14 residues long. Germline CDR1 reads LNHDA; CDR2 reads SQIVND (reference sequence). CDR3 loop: CASSHRGGKQPQHF. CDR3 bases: TGTGCCAGTAGCCACAGGGGCGGCAAACAGCCCCAGCATTTT.